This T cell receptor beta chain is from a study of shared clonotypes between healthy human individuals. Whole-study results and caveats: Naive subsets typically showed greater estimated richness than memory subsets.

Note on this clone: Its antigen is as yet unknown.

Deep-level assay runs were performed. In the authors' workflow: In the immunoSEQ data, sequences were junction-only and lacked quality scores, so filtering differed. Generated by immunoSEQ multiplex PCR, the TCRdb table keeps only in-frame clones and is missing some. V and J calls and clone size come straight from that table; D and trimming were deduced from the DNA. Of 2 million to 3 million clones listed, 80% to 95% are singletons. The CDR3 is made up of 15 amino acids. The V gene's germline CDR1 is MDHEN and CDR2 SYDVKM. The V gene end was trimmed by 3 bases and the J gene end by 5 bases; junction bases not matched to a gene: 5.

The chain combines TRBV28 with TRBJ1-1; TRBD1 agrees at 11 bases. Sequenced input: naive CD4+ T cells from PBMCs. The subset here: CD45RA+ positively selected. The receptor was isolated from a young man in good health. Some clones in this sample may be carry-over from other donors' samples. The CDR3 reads CASSFRTGGRTEAFF. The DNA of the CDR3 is TGTGCCAGCAGTTTTAGGACAGGGGGCCGTACTGAAGCTTTCTTT.